The 11 T cell receptor beta chains reported below all come from one sample, sequenced in a study of blood T cell repertoires in COVID-19. Sequenced by immunoSEQ multiplex PCR; TCRdb stores in-frame clones only, minus some. The data hold 280,000 or so clones, with 85% to 90% observed a single time. Sequenced material: peripheral blood. All receptors derive from a human donor in a cohort sampled during active COVID-19.

The chain links TRBV7-3 to TRBJ2-7; 10 nucleotides line up with TRBD1. The germline V gene has CDR1 SGHTA and CDR2 FQGTGA. V lost 1 base to trimming and J lost 4 bases; unmatched junction nucleotides: 7. This CDR3 spans 16 amino acids. CDR3: CASSLKGDRGGYEQYF. The CDR3 nucleotides are TGTGCCAGCAGCTTAAAGGGGGACAGGGGAGGTTACGAGCAGTACTTC. The full variable domain, in which reference TRBV7-3 and TRBJ2-7 provide the parts outside the CDR3, is GAGVSQTPSNKVTEKGKYVELRCDPISGHTALYWYRQSLGQGPEFLIYFQGTGAADDSGLPNDRFFAVRPEGSVSTLKIQRTERGDSAVYLCASSLKGDRGGYEQYFGPGTRLTVT.

This clone was seen only once. The genes are TRBV6-6 and TRBJ2-2, with 7 bases fitting TRBD1. The CDR3 has 14 residues. Germline CDR1 is MNHNY and CDR2 is SVGAGI (reference sequence). The V and J ends lost 6 bases and 6 bases, in that order; junction bases with no gene match: 7. The CDR3 sequence: CASRAGGLSGELFF. The DNA of the CDR3 is TGTGCCAGCAGGGCAGGGGGTTTATCCGGGGAGCTGTTTTTT.

The rearrangement uses TRBV27 and TRBJ1-3, with D possibly being TRBD1 (6 bases). The CDR3 consists of 15 residues. Trimming stripped 8 bases from V and 2 bases from J, with 16 bases between. The germline V gene has CDR1 MNHEY and CDR2 SMNVEV (reference sequence). CDR3 amino acids: CASGIRGITGNTIYF. The CDR3 region has the DNA TGTGCCAGCGGAATCAGGGGTATAACTGGAAACACCATATATTTT.

The chain is built from TRBV6-5 and TRBJ1-4; no clear D gene. CDR3 length: 13 residues. Germline V gene lookup returns CDR1 MNHEY and CDR2 SVGAGI. Trimming removed 6 bases from V and 7 bases from J, with 12 bases in between. As DNA, the CDR3 is TGTGCCAGCAGGCCGAGGAGTTTTGAAAAACTGTTTTTT. Translated, it gives CASRPRSFEKLFF.

The chain joins TRBV27 to TRBJ1-6; D unclear. V was trimmed by 7 bases and J by 7 bases, leaving 11 bases between them. This CDR3 has 13 residues. Germline V gene data show CDR1 as MNHEY and CDR2 as SMNVEV (reference sequence). CDR3 in DNA: TGTGCCAGCAAGTTTGGCCCGAATTCACCCCTCCACTTT. Protein sequence: CASKFGPNSPLHF.

The rearrangement joins TRBV7-9 to TRBJ2-2, with no clear D. The germline V gene encodes CDR1 SEHNR and CDR2 FQNEAQ (reference sequence). This CDR3 spans 12 amino acids. The ends were cut back, 5 bases at V and 8 bases at J, with 9 bases in the middle. CDR3 in amino acids: CASSQPTGELFF. Here the CDR3 DNA reads TGTGCCAGCAGCCAACCCACTGGGGAGCTGTTTTTT.

This clone was seen only once. Here the CDR3 DNA reads TGTGCCAGCAGTTTGGGGACAGACTATGGCTACACCTTC. Protein: CASSLGTDYGYTF. V gene TRBV6-5 combines with J gene TRBJ1-2, with TRBD1 matching over 7 bases. V lost 4 bases to trimming and J lost 3 bases; unmatched junction nucleotides: 2. The CDR3 is made up of 13 amino acids. CDR1 and CDR2 (germline): MNHEY, SVGAGI.

The chain employs TRBV19 and TRBJ1-2, with 7 bases lining up with TRBD1. The junction had 14 bases not matched to a gene; V was cut back by 9 bases and J by 4 bases. The germline gives CDR1 LNHDA, CDR2 SQIVND (reference sequence). The CDR3 loop spans 15 amino acids. The CDR3 bases are TGTGCCAGCAAATACGAACAGGGGCGAAGCTATGGCTACACCTTC. Its translation is CASKYEQGRSYGYTF.

A note on this clone: Other DNA sequences in the same sample also yield this CDR3. V gene TRBV24-1 combines with J gene TRBJ2-1, with 7 bases matching TRBD2. The germline gives CDR1 KGHDR, CDR2 SFDVKD. J gave up 3 bases and V 9 bases, and 4 bases lay outside the gene matches. The CDR3 totals 13 residues. CDR3 nucleotides: TGTGCCACCCAGCGGGAAGGCTACAATGAGCAGTTCTTC. Its translation is CATQREGYNEQFF.

This chain connects TRBV6-6 to TRBJ2-3; the match to TRBD2 covers 7 bases. The V and J ends lost 8 bases and 5 bases, in that order; junction bases with no gene match: 13. CDR3 size: 15 residues. The V gene's germline CDR1 is MNHNY and CDR2 SVGAGI (reference sequence). This CDR3 reads CASALADLPKDTQYF. CDR3 DNA: TGTGCCAGCGCCCTAGCGGATCTACCGAAAGATACGCAGTATTTT.

The chain links TRBV6-5 to TRBJ2-7; D might be TRBD2 (6 bases). The V gene's germline CDR1 is MNHEY and CDR2 SVGAGI. The V end was cut by 6 bases, the J end by 3 bases, with 18 bases between. The CDR3 consists of 15 residues. The CDR3: CASRPPTSSSYEQYF. The CDR3 DNA follows: TGTGCCAGCAGACCCCCCACTAGCTCGAGCTACGAGCAGTACTTC.